The present T cell receptor (beta chain) was sequenced within a study of tumor-infiltrating lymphocytes in primary liver carcinoma. Whole-study context: Tumors were stage T1-T3 N0M0, about 4 to 10 cm across.

From about 0.5 ug of total RNA, TCR beta-specific cDNA was reverse-transcribed using a constant-region primer. Three nested multiplex PCR rounds, a slightly modified ARM-PCR, produced the libraries for TCR beta. Both of the initial two PCR rounds ran for approximately 11 cycles and employed TRBV1-TRBV30 forward primers alongside a C-beta reverse primer. From the multiplex PCR reads, TCRdb called clonotypes with MiXCR, one entry per CDR3 protein. The top ten clones hold less than 25% of a sample with approximately 53,000 distinct CDR3 sequences, over 65% of them seen once. Between about 19 and 34 mg of unsorted bulk tissue served as the source from which RNA and DNA were co-extracted. With regard to this clonotype: Antigen specificity is unknown. One junction end does not reproduce the germline sequence, and a read error may be involved.

Findings and caveats of the study: Tumor-adjacent and tumor-blood pairs showed less overlap than tumor region pairs. Tumor tissue displayed a significantly greater top-250-clone fraction than blood (p = 0.039).

In germline, CDR1 is MGHRA, CDR2 YSYEKL. The CDR3 is made up of 17 amino acids. The clonotype originates from a man between 40 and 49 years old with primary liver carcinoma and hepatitis B virus infection. Sequenced sample: liver tumor tissue from sampling region 5. Described subset: tumor region T5, tumor centre. The genes are TRBV4-1 and TRBJ2-7; 8 nucleotides agree with TRBD2. CDR3 amino acids: CASSQERTSGSIYEQNF. The DNA of the CDR3 is TGCGCCAGCAGCCAAGAAAGGACAAGCGGGAGTATCTACGAGCAGAACTTC.